The 2 T cell receptor beta chains below were found in one sample sequenced in a study of blood T cells in healthy people across ages. It was with a sample-barcoded 5' primer and a J-beta primer mix that a second PCR of about 6 to 11 cycles was run. TCRdb recomputed calls from the 5' RACE reads with MiXCR, one row per CDR3 protein. The sample lists over a million distinct CDR3 sequences, 25% occurring once. These data are also associated with another study on T cells of mothers and their children.

Source material: blood. The receptors shown here come from a girl aged 2 to 9 in good health.

This clonotype was seen repeatedly, ten times or more. A read error may account for a junction end that differs from germline. This chain links TRBV4-3 with TRBJ1-2; unclear D gene. The CDR3 sequence is 13 residues long. CDR1 is LGHNA, CDR2 YSLEER, per germline. The CDR3: CASSQDRSYGYTF. The CDR3 DNA is TGTGCCAGCAGCCAAGATAGAAGCTATGGCTACACCTTC.

This clonotype appeared a single time. CDR3 loop: CASSEGWGGNTEAFF. The CDR3 coding sequence is TGTGCCAGCAGTGAAGGCTGGGGAGGGAACACTGAAGCTTTCTTT. The V gene is TRBV2, the J gene TRBJ1-1; no firm D call. Germline V gene lookup returns CDR1 SNHLY and CDR2 FYNNEI. Trimming took 1 base from V and 1 from J, leaving 10 bases between them. This CDR3 is built from 15 residues.